What follows are 3 T cell receptor beta chains derived from one specimen sequenced in a study of tumor-infiltrating lymphocytes in primary liver carcinoma. Reverse transcription of about 0.5 ug total RNA with a constant-region primer produced TCR beta cDNA. Three nested multiplex PCR rounds of slightly modified ARM-PCR generated TCR beta libraries. A C-beta reverse primer and TRBV1-TRBV30 forward primers served in each of the first two PCR rounds, at 10 cycles apiece. TCRdb analysed the multiplex PCR reads with MiXCR anew, one entry per CDR3 protein. The sample comprises 20,000 to 30,000 distinct CDR3 sequences, around 78% of which are singletons, and 35% to 50% rests with the top ten. It was from 20-30 mg of unsorted bulk tissue that RNA and DNA were co-extracted. Sequenced material: liver tumor tissue from sampling region 3. Described subset: tumor region T3, left-lateral pole. These receptors were obtained from a man aged 35 to 55 with primary liver carcinoma and hepatitis B virus infection.

The chain employs TRBV12-3 or TRBV12-4 and TRBJ2-7; D might be TRBD2 (6 bases). The CDR3 has 14 amino acids. Trimming took 1 base from V and 7 from J, leaving 14 bases between them. CDR3 residues: CASSLVVGGAEQYF. In nucleotides, the CDR3 is TGTGCCAGCAGTTTAGTGGTCGGGGGTGCTGAGCAGTACTTC.

Points on this clonotype: One end of the junction varies from germline; a read error may be responsible. J is TRBJ1-5 and V is TRBV10-2; unclear D gene. The CDR3 length is 15 residues. Germline-derived CDR1 and CDR2 are WSHSY and SAAADI. CDR3: CASSDQSYSNKPQHF. The CDR3 DNA is TGCGCCAGCAGTGACCAGTCCTATAGCAATAAGCCCCAGCATTTT.

About this clonotype itself: One end of the junction varies from germline; a read error may be responsible. The CDR3 loop reads CASSPGRGSYNEQLF. The CDR3 DNA reads TGTGCCAGCAGTCCTGGACGGGGTTCTTACAATGAGCAGTTGTTC. This sequence joins TRBV5-5 and TRBJ2-1; D possibly corresponds to TRBD2 (5 bases). The CDR3 loop spans 15 amino acids. The germline V gene has CDR1 SGHKS and CDR2 YYEKEE (reference sequence). Variable domain in full (rest from reference TRBV5-5 and TRBJ2-1): DAGVTQSPTHLIKTRGQQVTLRCSPISGHKSVSWYQQVLGQGPQFIFQYYEKEERGRGNFPDRFSARQFPNYSSELNVNALLLGDSALYLCASSPGRGSYNEQLFGPGTRLTVL.